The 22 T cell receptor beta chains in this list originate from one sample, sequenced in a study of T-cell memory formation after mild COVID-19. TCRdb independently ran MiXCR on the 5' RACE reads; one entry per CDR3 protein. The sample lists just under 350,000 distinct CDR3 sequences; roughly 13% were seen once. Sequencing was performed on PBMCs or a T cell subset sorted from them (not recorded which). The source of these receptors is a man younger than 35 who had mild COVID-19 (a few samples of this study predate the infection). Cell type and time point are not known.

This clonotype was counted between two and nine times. The chain's CDR3 is CASSLGARGGAADTQYF. The CDR3 bases are TGTGCCAGCAGCTTAGGGGCTCGCGGGGGGGCTGCAGATACGCAGTATTTT. V is TRBV7-3 and J is TRBJ2-3, with TRBD2 identical over 9 bases. The J segment lost 4 bases and the V segment lost 2 bases, leaving 10 bases of the junction unmatched. The CDR3 has 17 residues. Germline lookup yields CDR1 SGHTA and CDR2 FQGTGA.

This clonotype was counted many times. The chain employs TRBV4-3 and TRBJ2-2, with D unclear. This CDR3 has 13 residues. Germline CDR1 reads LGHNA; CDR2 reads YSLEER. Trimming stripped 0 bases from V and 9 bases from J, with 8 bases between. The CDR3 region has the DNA TGCGCCAGCAGCCAAGAGGCCGGCTGGGAGCTGTTTTTT. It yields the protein CASSQEAGWELFF.

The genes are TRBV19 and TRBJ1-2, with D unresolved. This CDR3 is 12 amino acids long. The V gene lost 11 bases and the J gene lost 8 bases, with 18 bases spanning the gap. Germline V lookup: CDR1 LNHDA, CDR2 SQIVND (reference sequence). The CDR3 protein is CACLGRAGGYTF. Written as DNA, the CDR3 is TGTGCCTGCCTCGGACGGGCTGGGGGCTACACCTTC.

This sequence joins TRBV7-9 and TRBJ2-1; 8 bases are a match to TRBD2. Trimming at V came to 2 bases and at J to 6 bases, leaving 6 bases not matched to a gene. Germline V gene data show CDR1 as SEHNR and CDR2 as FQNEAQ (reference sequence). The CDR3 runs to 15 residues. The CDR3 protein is CASSLRGTSANEQFF. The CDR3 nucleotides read TGTGCCAGCAGCTTAAGGGGGACTAGTGCCAATGAGCAGTTCTTC.

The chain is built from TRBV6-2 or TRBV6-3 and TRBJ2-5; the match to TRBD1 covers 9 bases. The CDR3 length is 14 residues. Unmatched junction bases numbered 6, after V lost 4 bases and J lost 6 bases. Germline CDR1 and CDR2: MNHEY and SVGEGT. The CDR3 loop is CASSLNRGLKTQYF. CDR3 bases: TGTGCCAGCAGTTTGAACAGGGGGCTAAAGACCCAGTACTTC.

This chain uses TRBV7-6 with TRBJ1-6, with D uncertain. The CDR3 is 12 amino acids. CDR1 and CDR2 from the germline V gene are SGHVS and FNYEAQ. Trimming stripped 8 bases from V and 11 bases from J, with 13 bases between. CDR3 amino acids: CASRWSPAPLHF. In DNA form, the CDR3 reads TGTGCCAGCCGTTGGTCGCCGGCACCCCTCCACTTT.

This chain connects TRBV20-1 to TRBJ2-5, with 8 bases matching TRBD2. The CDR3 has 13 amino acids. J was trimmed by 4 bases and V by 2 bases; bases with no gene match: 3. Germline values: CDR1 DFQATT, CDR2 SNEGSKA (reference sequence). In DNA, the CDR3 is TGCAGTGCTAGAACAACTAGCGGAGAGACCCAGTACTTC. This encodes CSARTTSGETQYF.

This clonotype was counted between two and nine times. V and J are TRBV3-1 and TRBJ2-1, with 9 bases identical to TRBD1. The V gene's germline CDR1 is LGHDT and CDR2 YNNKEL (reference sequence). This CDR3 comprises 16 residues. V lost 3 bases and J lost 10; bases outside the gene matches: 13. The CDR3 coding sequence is TGTGCCAGCAGCCACCTCCGGGACAGGGTCTTCAAGGAGCAGTTCTTC. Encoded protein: CASSHLRDRVFKEQFF.

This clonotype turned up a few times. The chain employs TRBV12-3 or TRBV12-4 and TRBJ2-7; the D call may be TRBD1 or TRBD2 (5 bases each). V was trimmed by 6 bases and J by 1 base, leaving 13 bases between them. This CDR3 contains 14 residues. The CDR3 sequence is CASRTGHASYEQYF. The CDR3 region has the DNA TGTGCCAGCAGAACGGGGCACGCATCCTACGAGCAGTACTTC.

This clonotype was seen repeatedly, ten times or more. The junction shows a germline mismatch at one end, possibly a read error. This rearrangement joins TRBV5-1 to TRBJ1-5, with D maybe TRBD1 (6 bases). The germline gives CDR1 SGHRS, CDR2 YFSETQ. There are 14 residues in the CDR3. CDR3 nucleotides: TGTGCCAGCAGCTTAGGGGGGGGCAATCAGCCCCAGCATTTT. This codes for CASSLGGGNQPQHF.

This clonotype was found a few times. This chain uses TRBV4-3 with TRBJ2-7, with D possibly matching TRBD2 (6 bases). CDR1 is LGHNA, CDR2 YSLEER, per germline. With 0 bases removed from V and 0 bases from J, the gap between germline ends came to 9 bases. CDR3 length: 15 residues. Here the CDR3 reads CASSQDLGGSYEQYF. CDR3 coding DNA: TGCGCCAGCAGCCAAGATCTGGGGGGCTCCTACGAGCAGTACTTC.

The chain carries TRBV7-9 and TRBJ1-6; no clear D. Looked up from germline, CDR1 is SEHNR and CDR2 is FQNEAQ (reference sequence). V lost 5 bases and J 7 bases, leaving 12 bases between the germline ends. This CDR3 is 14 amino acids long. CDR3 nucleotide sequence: TGTGCCAGCAGCCATGGGTGGGTGAATTCACCCCTCCACTTT. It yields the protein CASSHGWVNSPLHF.

The CDR3 region is CSVASTGVAYNEQFF. The CDR3 bases are TGCAGCGTGGCGTCGACAGGGGTCGCCTACAATGAGCAGTTCTTC. The gene calls are TRBV29-1 and TRBJ2-1, with 8 bases identical to TRBD1. The CDR3 runs 15 residues. CDR1 SQVTM and CDR2 ANQGSEA come from the germline V gene. V shed 6 bases, J shed 2 bases, and the junction held 9 bases outside the gene matches.

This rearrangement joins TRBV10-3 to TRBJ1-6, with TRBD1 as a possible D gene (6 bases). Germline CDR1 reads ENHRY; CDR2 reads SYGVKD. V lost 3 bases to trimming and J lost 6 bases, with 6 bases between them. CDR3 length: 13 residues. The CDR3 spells CAISDRGNSPLHF. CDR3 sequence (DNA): TGTGCCATCAGTGACAGGGGTAATTCACCCCTCCACTTT.

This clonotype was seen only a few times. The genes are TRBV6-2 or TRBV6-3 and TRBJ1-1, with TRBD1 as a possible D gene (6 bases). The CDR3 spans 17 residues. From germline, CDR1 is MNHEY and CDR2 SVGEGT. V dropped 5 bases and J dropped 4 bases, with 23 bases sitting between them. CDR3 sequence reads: CASSHIRRLDSTTEAFF. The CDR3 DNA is TGTGCCAGCAGTCACATTCGTCGGCTGGACAGTACCACTGAAGCTTTCTTT.

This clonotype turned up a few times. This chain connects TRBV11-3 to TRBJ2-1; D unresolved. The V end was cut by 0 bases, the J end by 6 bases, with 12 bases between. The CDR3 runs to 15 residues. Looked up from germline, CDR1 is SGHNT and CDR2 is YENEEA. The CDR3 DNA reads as TGTGCCAGCAGCTTAGAGGGCGGTACGGGCAATGAGCAGTTCTTC. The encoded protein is CASSLEGGTGNEQFF.

DNA of the CDR3: TGTGCCAGCAGTGAATCGGGTTTGAACACTGAAGCTTTCTTT. Translating it yields CASSESGLNTEAFF. The rearrangement links TRBV6-1 to TRBJ1-1, with unresolved D. This CDR3 is built from 14 residues. Germline V gives CDR1 MNHNS, CDR2 SASEGT. V was pared by 2 bases and J by 0 bases, with 7 bases between.

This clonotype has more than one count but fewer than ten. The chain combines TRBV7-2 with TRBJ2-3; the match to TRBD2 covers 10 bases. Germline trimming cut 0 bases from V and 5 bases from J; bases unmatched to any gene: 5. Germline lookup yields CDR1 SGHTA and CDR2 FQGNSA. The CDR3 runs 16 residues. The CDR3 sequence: CASSLAAGGPGDTQYF. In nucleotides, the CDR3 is TGTGCCAGCAGCTTAGCAGCGGGGGGGCCTGGAGATACGCAGTATTTT. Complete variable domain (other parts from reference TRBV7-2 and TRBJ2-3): GAGVSQSPSNKVTEKGKDVELRCDPISGHTALYWYRQSLGQGLEFLIYFQGNSAPDKSGLPSDRFSAERTGGSVSTLTIQRTQQEDSAVYLCASSLAAGGPGDTQYFGPGTRLTVL.

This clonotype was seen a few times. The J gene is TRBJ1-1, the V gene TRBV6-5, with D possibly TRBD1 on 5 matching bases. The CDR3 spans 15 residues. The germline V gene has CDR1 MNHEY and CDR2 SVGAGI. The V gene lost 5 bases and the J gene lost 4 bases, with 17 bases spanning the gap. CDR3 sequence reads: CASSNPGTAGTEAFF. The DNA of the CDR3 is TGTGCCAGCAGTAACCCCGGGACGGCTGGCACTGAAGCTTTCTTT.

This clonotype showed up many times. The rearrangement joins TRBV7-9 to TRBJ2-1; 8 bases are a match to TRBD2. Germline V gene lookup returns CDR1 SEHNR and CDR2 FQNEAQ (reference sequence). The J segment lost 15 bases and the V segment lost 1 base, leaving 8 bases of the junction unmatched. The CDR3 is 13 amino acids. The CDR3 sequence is CASSLEGGGRTFF. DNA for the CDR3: TGTGCCAGCAGCTTAGAAGGCGGGGGGCGTACGTTCTTC.

This CDR3 is CAWSARGRYTF. The CDR3, as DNA: TGTGCCTGGAGTGCAAGGGGCCGCTACACCTTC. The chain recombines TRBV30 with TRBJ1-2; the D gene is possibly TRBD1 (5 bases). The germline V gene has CDR1 GTSNPN and CDR2 SVGIG (reference sequence). This CDR3 region has 11 residues. Between the trimmed V and J ends, which lost 1 base and 9 bases, there was a span of 9 bases.

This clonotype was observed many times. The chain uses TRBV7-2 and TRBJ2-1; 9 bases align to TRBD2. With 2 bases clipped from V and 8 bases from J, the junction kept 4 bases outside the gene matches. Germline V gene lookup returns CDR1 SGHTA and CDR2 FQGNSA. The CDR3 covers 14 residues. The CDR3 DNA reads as TGTGCCAGCAGCTTATTGGGCGGGGGGGATGAGCAGTTCTTC. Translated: CASSLLGGGDEQFF.